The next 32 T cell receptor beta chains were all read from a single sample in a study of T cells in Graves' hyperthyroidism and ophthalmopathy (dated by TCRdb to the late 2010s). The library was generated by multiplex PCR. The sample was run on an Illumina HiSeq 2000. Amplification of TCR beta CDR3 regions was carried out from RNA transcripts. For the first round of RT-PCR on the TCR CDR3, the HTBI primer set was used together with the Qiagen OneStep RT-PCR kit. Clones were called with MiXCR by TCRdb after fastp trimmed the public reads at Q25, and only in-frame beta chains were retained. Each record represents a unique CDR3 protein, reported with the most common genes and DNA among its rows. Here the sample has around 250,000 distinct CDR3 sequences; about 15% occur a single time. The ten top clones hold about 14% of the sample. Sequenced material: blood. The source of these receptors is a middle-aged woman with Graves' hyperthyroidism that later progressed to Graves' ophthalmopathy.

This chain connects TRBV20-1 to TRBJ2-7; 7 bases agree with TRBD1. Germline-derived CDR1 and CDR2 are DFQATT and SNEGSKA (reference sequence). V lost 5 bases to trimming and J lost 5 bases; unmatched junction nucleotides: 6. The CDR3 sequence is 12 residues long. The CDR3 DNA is TGCAGTGCTCTGGGACAGCAGGACGAGCAGTACTTC. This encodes CSALGQQDEQYF.

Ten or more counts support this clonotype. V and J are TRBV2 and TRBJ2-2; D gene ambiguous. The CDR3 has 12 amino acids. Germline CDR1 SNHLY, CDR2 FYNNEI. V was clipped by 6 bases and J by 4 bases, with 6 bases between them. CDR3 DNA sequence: TGTGCCAGCAGCCCTGTCACCGGGGAGCTGTTTTTT. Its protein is CASSPVTGELFF. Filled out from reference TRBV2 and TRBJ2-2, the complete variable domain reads EPEVTQTPSHQVTQMGQEVILRCVPISNHLYFYWYRQILGQKVEFLVSFYNNEISEKSEIFDDQFSVERPDGSNFTLKIRSTKLEDSAMYFCASSPVTGELFFGEGSRLTVL.

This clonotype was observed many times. The CDR3 here is CASSVKTSETQYF. The DNA of the CDR3 is TGTGCCAGCAGCGTGAAGACATCGGAGACCCAGTACTTC. The rearrangement links TRBV9 to TRBJ2-5; D is undetermined. Germline loops: CDR1 SGDLS, CDR2 YYNGEE. This CDR3 has 13 amino acids. The V and J ends lost 2 bases and 5 bases respectively, with 10 bases between them.

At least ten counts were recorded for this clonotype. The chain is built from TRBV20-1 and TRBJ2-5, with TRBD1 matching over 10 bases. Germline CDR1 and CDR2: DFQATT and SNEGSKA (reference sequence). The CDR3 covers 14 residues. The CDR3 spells CAAGGDRGRETQYF. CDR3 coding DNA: TGCGCAGCTGGTGGGGACAGGGGACGGGAGACCCAGTACTTC.

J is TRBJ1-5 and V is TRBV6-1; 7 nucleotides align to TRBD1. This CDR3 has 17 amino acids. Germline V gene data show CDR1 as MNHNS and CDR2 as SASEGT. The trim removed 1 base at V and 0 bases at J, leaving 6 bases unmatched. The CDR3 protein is CASSEDGDSYSNQPQHF. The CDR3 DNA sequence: TGTGCCAGCAGTGAAGATGGGGACAGCTATAGCAATCAGCCCCAGCATTTT.

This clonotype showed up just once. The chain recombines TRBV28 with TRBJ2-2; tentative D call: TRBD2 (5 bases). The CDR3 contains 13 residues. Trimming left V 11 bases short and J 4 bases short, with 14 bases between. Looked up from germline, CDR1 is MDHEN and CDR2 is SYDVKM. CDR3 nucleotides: TGTGCCGCGACCTCCGGGATCACCGGGGAGCTGTTTTTT. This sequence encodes CAATSGITGELFF.

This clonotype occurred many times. CDR3: CASSIEETLHQPQHF. The CDR3 DNA reads as TGTGCCAGTAGTATAGAAGAAACCTTACATCAGCCCCAGCATTTT. The chain recombines TRBV19 with TRBJ1-5; D unresolved. Germline V gene lookup returns CDR1 LNHDA and CDR2 SQIVND (reference sequence). Trimming took 0 bases from V and 5 from J, leaving 11 bases between them. The CDR3 has 15 amino acids.

The CDR3 spells CASSLFPGRRSTDTQYF. The DNA for the CDR3 is TGTGCCAGCAGTTTATTCCCCGGACGGAGAAGCACAGATACGCAGTATTTT. The V call is TRBV28, the J call TRBJ2-3; D gene uncertain. Between the trimmed V and J ends, which lost 1 base and 0 bases, there was a span of 14 bases. The germline CDR1 and CDR2 sequences are MDHEN and SYDVKM. The CDR3 has 17 amino acids.

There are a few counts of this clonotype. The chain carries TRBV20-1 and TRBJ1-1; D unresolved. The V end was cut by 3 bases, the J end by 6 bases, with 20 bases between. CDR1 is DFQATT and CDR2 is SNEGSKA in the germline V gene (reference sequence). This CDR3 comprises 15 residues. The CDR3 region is CSARGWSGRASEAFF. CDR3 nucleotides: TGCAGTGCTAGGGGATGGAGCGGTCGGGCGTCTGAAGCTTTCTTT.

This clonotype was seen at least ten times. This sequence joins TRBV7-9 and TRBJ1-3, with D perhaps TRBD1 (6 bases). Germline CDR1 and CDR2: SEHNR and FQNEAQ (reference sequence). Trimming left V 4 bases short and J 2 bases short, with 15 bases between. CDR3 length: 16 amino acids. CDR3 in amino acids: CASSSFGGVTGNTIYF. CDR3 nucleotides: TGTGCCAGCAGCTCGTTTGGGGGCGTTACTGGAAACACCATATATTTT.

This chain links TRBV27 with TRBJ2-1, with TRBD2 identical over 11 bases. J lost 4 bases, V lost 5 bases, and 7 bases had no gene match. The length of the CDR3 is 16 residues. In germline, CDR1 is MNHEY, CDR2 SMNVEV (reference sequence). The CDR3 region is CASSTLGTSGYNEQFF. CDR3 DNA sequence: TGTGCCAGCAGTACCCTCGGGACTAGCGGATACAATGAGCAGTTCTTC.

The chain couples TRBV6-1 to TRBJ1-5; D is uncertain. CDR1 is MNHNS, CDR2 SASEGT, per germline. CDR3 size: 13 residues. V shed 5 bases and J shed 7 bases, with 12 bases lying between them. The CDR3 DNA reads TGTGCCAGCAGTCACGGACTAGGACAGCCCCAGCATTTT. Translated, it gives CASSHGLGQPQHF.

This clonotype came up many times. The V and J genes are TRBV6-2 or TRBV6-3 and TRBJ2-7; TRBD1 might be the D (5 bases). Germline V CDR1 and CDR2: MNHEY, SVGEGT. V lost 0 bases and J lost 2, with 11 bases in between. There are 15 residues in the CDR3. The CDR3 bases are TGTGCCAGCAGTTACTCGAAAGGGGTTACCTACGAGCAGTACTTC. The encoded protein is CASSYSKGVTYEQYF.

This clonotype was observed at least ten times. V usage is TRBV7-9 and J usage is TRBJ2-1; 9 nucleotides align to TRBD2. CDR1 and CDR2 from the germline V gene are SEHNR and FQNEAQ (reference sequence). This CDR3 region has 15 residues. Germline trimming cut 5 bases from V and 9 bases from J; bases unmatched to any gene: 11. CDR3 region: CASSLPSGRSLEQFF. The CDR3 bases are TGTGCCAGCAGCCTCCCCAGCGGGAGGTCCCTTGAGCAGTTCTTC. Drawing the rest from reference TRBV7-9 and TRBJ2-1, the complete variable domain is DTGVSQNPRHKITKRGQNVTFRCDPISEHNRLYWYRQTLGQGPEFLTYFQNEAQLEKSRLLSDRFSAERPKGSFSTLEIQRTEQGDSAMYLCASSLPSGRSLEQFFGPGTRLTVL.

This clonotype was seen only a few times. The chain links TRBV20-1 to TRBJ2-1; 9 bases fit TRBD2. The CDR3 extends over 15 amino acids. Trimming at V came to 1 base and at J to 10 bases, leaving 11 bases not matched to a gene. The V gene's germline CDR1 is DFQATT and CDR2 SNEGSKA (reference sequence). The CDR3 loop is CSARGPGLASWEQFF. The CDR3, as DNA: TGCAGTGCTAGAGGGCCGGGACTAGCCTCGTGGGAGCAGTTCTTC.

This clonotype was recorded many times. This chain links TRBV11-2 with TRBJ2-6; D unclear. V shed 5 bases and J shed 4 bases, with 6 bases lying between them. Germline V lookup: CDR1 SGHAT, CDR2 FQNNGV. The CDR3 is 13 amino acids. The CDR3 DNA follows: TGTGCCAGCAGCGGCCCCGGGGCCAACGTCCTGACTTTC. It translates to CASSGPGANVLTF.

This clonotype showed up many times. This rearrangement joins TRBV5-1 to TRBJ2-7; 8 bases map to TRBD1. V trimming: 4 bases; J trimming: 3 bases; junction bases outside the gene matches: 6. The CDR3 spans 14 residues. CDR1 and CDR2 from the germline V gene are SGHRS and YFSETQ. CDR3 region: CASSHGQGSYEQYF. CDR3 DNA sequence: TGCGCCAGCAGCCACGGACAGGGAAGCTACGAGCAGTACTTC.

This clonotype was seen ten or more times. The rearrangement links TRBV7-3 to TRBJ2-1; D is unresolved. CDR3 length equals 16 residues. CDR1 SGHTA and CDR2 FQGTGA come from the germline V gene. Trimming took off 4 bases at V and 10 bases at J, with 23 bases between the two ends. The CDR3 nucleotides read TGTGCCAGCAGCTCCGGTAGCCTACGTTCCATCGAGGAGCAGTTCTTC. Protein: CASSSGSLRSIEEQFF. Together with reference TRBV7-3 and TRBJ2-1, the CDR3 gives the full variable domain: GAGVSQTPSNKVTEKGKYVELRCDPISGHTALYWYRQSLGQGPEFLIYFQGTGAADDSGLPNDRFFAVRPEGSVSTLKIQRTERGDSAVYLCASSSGSLRSIEEQFFGPGTRLTVL.

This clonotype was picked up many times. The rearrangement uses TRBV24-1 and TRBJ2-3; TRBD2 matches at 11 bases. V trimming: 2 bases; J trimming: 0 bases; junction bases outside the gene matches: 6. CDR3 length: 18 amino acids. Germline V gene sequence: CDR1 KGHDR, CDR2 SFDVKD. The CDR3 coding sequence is TGTGCCACCAGTGATTCGAAGCGGACTAGCGGGAGCACAGATACGCAGTATTTT. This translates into CATSDSKRTSGSTDTQYF.

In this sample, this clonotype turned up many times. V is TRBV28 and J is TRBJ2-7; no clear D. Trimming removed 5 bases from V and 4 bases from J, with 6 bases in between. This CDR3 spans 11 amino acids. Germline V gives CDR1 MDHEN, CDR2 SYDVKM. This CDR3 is CASSAPYEQYF. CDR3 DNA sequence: TGTGCCAGCAGTGCCCCTTACGAGCAGTACTTC.

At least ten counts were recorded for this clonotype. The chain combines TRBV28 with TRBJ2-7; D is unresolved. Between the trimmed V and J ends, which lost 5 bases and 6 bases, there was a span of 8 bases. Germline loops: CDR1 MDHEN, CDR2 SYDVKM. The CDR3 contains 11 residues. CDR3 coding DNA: TGTGCCAGCAGTAAGCCGCCCGAGCAGTACTTC. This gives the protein CASSKPPEQYF.

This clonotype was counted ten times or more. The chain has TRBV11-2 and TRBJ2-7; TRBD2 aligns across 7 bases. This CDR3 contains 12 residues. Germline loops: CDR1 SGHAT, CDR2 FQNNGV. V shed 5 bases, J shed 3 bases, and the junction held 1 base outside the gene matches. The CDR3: CASSGGGYEQYF. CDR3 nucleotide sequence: TGTGCCAGCAGCGGCGGGGGCTACGAGCAGTACTTC.

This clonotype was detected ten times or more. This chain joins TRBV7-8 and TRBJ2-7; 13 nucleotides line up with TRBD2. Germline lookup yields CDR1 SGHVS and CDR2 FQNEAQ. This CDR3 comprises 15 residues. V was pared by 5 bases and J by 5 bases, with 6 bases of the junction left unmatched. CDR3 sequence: CASSPGTSGTNEQYF. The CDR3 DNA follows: TGTGCCAGCAGCCCGGGGACTAGCGGGACGAACGAGCAGTACTTC.

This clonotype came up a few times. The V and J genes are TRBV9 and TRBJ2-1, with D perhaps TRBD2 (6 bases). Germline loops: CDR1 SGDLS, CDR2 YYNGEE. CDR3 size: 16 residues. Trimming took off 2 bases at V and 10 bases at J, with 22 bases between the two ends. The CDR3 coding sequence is TGTGCCAGCAGCGTGATTTCGGGGGTAGCCCAAGGAGAGCAGTTCTTC. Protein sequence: CASSVISGVAQGEQFF.

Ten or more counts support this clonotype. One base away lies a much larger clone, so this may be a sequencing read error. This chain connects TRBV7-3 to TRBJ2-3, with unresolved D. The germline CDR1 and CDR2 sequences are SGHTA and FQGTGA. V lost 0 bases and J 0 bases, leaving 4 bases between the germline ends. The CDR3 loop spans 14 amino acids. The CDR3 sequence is CASSLTPSTDTQYF. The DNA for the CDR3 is TGTGCCAGCAGCTTAACGCCTAGCACAGATACGCAGTATTTT.

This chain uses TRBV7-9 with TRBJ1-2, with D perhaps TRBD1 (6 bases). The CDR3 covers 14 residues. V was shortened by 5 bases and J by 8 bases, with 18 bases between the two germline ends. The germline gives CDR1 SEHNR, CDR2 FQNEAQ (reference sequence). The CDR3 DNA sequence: TGTGCCAGCAGCAAGGGGGGGACTCATGGGGGCTACACCTTC. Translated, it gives CASSKGGTHGGYTF.

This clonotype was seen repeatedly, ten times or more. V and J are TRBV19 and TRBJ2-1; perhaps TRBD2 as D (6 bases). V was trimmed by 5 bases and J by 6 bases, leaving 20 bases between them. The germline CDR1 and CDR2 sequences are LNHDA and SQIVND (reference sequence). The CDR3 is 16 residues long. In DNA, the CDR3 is TGTGCCAGTAGTGTTCTAGCGCCGCCGGGGTTCAATGAGCAGTTCTTC. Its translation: CASSVLAPPGFNEQFF.

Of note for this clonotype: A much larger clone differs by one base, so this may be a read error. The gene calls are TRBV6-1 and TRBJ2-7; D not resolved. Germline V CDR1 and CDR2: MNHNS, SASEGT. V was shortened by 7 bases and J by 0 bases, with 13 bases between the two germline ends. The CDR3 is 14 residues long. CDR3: CASTVAKNSYEQYF. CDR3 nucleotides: TGTGCCAGCACCGTAGCCAAAAACTCCTACGAGCAGTACTTC.

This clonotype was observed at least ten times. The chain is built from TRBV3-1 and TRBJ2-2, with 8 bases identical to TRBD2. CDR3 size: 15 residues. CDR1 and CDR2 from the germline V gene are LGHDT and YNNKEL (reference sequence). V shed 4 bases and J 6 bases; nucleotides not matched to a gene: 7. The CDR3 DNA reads TGTGCCAGCAGCCGCGCGGGAGGCAGCGCCGGGGAGCTGTTTTTT. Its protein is CASSRAGGSAGELFF.

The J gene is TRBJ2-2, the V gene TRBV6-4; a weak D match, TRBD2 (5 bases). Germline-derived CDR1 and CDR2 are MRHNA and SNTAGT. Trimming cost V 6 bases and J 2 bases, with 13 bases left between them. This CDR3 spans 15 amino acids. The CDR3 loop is CASRLEGFNTGELFF. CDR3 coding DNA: TGTGCCAGCAGACTAGAGGGCTTTAACACCGGGGAGCTGTTTTTT.

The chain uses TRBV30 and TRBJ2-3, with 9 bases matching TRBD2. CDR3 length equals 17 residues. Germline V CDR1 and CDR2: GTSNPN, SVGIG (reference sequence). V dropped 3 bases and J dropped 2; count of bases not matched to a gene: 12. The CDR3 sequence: CAWSPPGLAGLTDTQYF. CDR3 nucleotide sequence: TGTGCCTGGAGCCCCCCGGGGCTAGCGGGACTCACAGATACGCAGTATTTT.

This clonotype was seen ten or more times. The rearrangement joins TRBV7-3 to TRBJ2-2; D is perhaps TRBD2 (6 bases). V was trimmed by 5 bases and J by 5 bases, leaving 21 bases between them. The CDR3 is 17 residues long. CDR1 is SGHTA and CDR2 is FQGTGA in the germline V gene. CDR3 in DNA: TGTGCCAGCAGCCCCTTATTCGGGACTTCGGCTACCGGGGAGCTGTTTTTT. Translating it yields CASSPLFGTSATGELFF. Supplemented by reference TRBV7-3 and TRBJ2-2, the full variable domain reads GAGVSQTPSNKVTEKGKYVELRCDPISGHTALYWYRQSLGQGPEFLIYFQGTGAADDSGLPNDRFFAVRPEGSVSTLKIQRTERGDSAVYLCASSPLFGTSATGELFFGEGSRLTVL.